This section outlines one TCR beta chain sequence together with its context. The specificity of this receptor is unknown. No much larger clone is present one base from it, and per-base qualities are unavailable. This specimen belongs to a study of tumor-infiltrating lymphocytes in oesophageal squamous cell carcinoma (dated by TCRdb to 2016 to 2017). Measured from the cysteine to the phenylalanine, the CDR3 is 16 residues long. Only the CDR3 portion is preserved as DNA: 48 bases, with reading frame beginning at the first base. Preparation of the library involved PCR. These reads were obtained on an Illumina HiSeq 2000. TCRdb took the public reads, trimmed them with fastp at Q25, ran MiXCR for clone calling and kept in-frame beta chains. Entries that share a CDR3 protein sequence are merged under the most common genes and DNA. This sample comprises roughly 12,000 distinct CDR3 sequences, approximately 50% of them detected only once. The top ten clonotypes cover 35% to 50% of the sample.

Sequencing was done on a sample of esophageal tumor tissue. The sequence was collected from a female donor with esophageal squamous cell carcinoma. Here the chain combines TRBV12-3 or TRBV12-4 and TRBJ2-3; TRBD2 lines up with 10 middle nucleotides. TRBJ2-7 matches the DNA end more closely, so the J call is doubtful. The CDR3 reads CASSPLLAGVVDTQYF. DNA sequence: TGTGCCAGCAGTCCCCTGCTAGCGGGAGTTGTAGATACGCAGTACTTC.